These 22 T cell receptor beta chains originate from one sample sequenced in a study of T cell responses to AZD1222 COVID-19 vaccine. Clones were read by immunoSEQ multiplex PCR, and TCRdb kept only the in-frame ones, dropping some. This table holds roughly 180,000 clones, about 87% found once. The source was peripheral blood, collected on day 0 of MenACWY control vaccination. The source is an adult in good health.

The rearrangement uses TRBV3-1 (or the pseudogene TRBV3-2) and TRBJ2-6; possibly TRBD1 for D (5 bases). The ends were cut back, 1 base at V and 0 bases at J, with 16 bases in the middle. In germline, CDR1 is LGHDT, CDR2 YNNKEL (reference sequence). CDR3 length: 19 amino acids. The CDR3 DNA follows: TGTGCCAGCAGCCAAGTGCATTCCAGGGCGGACTCTGGGGCCAACGTCCTGACTTTC. It encodes CASSQVHSRADSGANVLTF.

V is TRBV20-1 and J is TRBJ2-7, with a tentative D call TRBD2 (5 bases). V was shortened by 6 bases and J by 5 bases, with 11 bases between the two germline ends. There are 11 residues in the CDR3. The germline CDR1 and CDR2 sequences are DFQATT and SNEGSKA (reference sequence). The CDR3 DNA reads as TGCAGTGCGACAACTAGAGACGAGCAGTACTTC. This gives the protein CSATTRDEQYF.

In this sample, this clone turned up once. This chain links TRBV5-4 with TRBJ2-3; D ambiguous. V lost 4 bases and J 4 bases, leaving 7 bases between the germline ends. This CDR3 has 12 residues. The germline V gene encodes CDR1 SGHNT and CDR2 YYREEE (reference sequence). The CDR3 region is CASSLFADTQYF. CDR3 DNA: TGTGCCAGCAGCCTATTCGCAGATACGCAGTATTTT. Together with reference TRBV5-4 and TRBJ2-3, the CDR3 gives the full variable domain: ETGVTQSPTHLIKTRGQQVTLRCSSQSGHNTVSWYQQALGQGPQFIFQYYREEENGRGNFPPRFSGLQFPNYSSELNVNALELDDSALYLCASSLFADTQYFGPGTRLTVL.

This chain links TRBV13 with TRBJ1-3, with TRBD1 matching over 8 bases. The ends lost 2 bases at V and 0 bases at J; junction bases unmatched: 3. The CDR3 spans 16 residues. Per germline, CDR1 PRHDT and CDR2 FYEKMQ (reference sequence). CDR3 sequence reads: CASSLYRGSSGNTIYF. In DNA form, the CDR3 reads TGTGCCAGCAGCTTATACAGGGGGTCCTCTGGAAACACCATATATTTT.

The V call is TRBV20-1, the J call TRBJ1-2; TRBD1 agrees at 9 bases. J lost 2 bases, V lost 3 bases, and 4 bases had no gene match. The germline V gene encodes CDR1 DFQATT and CDR2 SNEGSKA (reference sequence). The CDR3 contains 14 residues. The CDR3 DNA follows: TGCAGTGCTAGTCCGGGACAGGGCAACTATGGCTACACCTTC. Protein: CSASPGQGNYGYTF.

V usage is TRBV4-1 and J usage is TRBJ2-3, with TRBD2 identical over 9 bases. The V and J ends lost 1 base and 8 bases, in that order; junction bases with no gene match: 16. The CDR3 has 18 residues. Germline CDR1 and CDR2: MGHRA and YSYEKL. Here the CDR3 DNA reads TGCGCCAGCAGCCAAGGGGCCCTTGGTGCGGGAGGGGCCGGTACGCAGTATTTT. Its translation is CASSQGALGAGGAGTQYF.

The J gene is TRBJ2-2, the V gene TRBV15; D is undetermined. Germline CDR1 LNHNV, CDR2 YYDKDF (reference sequence). The CDR3 loop spans 14 amino acids. V shed 3 bases and J shed 7 bases, with 12 bases lying between them. CDR3 sequence reads: CATSRLLSGGELFF. The CDR3 nucleotides are TGTGCCACCAGCAGGTTGTTGTCAGGCGGGGAGCTGTTTTTT. Full variable domain (rest looked up from reference TRBV15 and TRBJ2-2): DAMVIQNPRYQVTQFGKPVTLSCSQTLNHNVMYWYQQKSSQAPKLLFHYYDKDFNNEADTPDNFQSRRPNTSFCFLDIRSPGLGDTAMYLCATSRLLSGGELFFGEGSRLTVL.

A remark on this clone: Other DNA sequences in this sample translate to the same CDR3. This sequence joins TRBV11-2 and TRBJ2-7; D uncertain. Deletions cut 2 bases from V and 0 bases from J, with 5 bases between. This CDR3 has 13 residues. The germline gives CDR1 SGHAT, CDR2 FQNNGV. As DNA, the CDR3 is TGTGCCAGCAGCTTAAGGAGCTCCTACGAGCAGTACTTC. It encodes CASSLRSSYEQYF.

The gene calls are TRBV30 and TRBJ2-1, with TRBD2 identical over 10 bases. CDR1 is GTSNPN, CDR2 SVGIG, per germline (reference sequence). This CDR3 has 15 amino acids. Trimming removed 3 bases from V and 5 bases from J; junction bases left unmatched: 7. CDR3 DNA: TGTGCCTGGAGCGTGGGGACTAGCGATCACAATGAGCAGTTCTTC. Translated, it gives CAWSVGTSDHNEQFF.

The chain carries TRBV25-1 and TRBJ1-4; D is uncertain. The CDR3 loop spans 15 amino acids. Germline V gene data show CDR1 as MGHDK and CDR2 as SYGVNS. V was clipped by 4 bases and J by 4 bases, with 13 bases between them. Here the CDR3 reads CASSVLAGLNEKLFF. DNA of the CDR3: TGTGCCAGCAGTGTATTAGCCGGGCTTAATGAAAAACTGTTTTTT.

The chain couples TRBV7-9 to TRBJ1-2; D is unclear. V dropped 7 bases and J dropped 4 bases, with 10 bases sitting between them. Germline V gives CDR1 SEHNR, CDR2 FQNEAQ (reference sequence). This CDR3 comprises 12 residues. The DNA for the CDR3 is TGTGCCAGCACCGAGGGAATCTATGGCTACACCTTC. This codes for CASTEGIYGYTF. Full variable domain (rest looked up from reference TRBV7-9 and TRBJ1-2): DTGVSQNPRHKITKRGQNVTFRCDPISEHNRLYWYRQTLGQGPEFLTYFQNEAQLEKSRLLSDRFSAERPKGSFSTLEIQRTEQGDSAMYLCASTEGIYGYTFGSGTRLTVV.

The table lists this clone with a few counts. The rearrangement links TRBV7-8 to TRBJ1-5; D perhaps matches TRBD1 (5 bases). Germline CDR1 reads SGHVS; CDR2 reads FQNEAQ. The CDR3 runs to 16 residues. V dropped 2 bases and J dropped 0 bases, with 11 bases sitting between them. The CDR3 region has the DNA TGTGCCAGCAGCTTACCCCCAGGGAATAGCAATCAGCCCCAGCATTTT. It translates to CASSLPPGNSNQPQHF. Filled out from reference TRBV7-8 and TRBJ1-5, the complete variable domain reads GAGVSQSPRYKVAKRGQDVALRCDPISGHVSLFWYQQALGQGPEFLTYFQNEAQLDKSGLPSDRFFAERPEGSVSTLKIQRTQQEDSAVYLCASSLPPGNSNQPQHFGDGTRLSIL.

This rearrangement joins TRBV5-1 to TRBJ2-5; TRBD1 might be the D (5 bases). This CDR3 is 14 amino acids long. V dropped 0 bases and J dropped 4 bases, with 10 bases sitting between them. Germline CDR1 reads SGHRS; CDR2 reads YFSETQ. The CDR3 region is CASSLGRQGETQYF. In nucleotides, the CDR3 is TGCGCCAGCAGCTTGGGGCGGCAGGGAGAGACCCAGTACTTC.

Turning to this clone: Other nucleotide sequences in the sample specify the same CDR3. The gene calls are TRBV18 and TRBJ1-1; D remains unclear. This CDR3 comprises 13 residues. Between the trimmed V and J ends, which lost 0 bases and 2 bases, there was a span of 4 bases. Germline lookup yields CDR1 KGHSH and CDR2 LQKENI. CDR3 loop: CASSPPGNTEAFF. Written as DNA, the CDR3 is TGTGCCAGCTCACCACCCGGCAACACTGAAGCTTTCTTT.

This clone was detected only once. The chain carries TRBV18 and TRBJ1-4; TRBD1 matches at 7 bases. Trimming removed 2 bases from V and 3 bases from J; junction bases left unmatched: 0. The germline gives CDR1 KGHSH, CDR2 LQKENI. The CDR3 is 14 amino acids. DNA for the CDR3: TGTGCCAGCTCACCAGACAGGGCTAATGAAAAACTGTTTTTT. It codes for CASSPDRANEKLFF.

The rearrangement uses TRBV12-3 or TRBV12-4 and TRBJ2-1, with a possible D match to TRBD2 (5 bases). The CDR3 runs 13 residues. The ends were cut back, 9 bases at V and 8 bases at J, with 17 bases in the middle. In DNA form, the CDR3 reads TGTGCCAGTGGAGGACTTGGATTAGATGAGCAGTTCTTC. The encoded protein is CASGGLGLDEQFF.

V and J are TRBV28 and TRBJ2-7; 8 positions match TRBD2. Trimming took 4 bases from V and 4 from J; bases not matched to a gene: 6. The CDR3 is 14 residues long. The V gene's germline CDR1 is MDHEN and CDR2 SYDVKM. The CDR3 is CASSSTGGNYEQYF. The DNA for the CDR3 is TGTGCCAGCAGTTCCACGGGAGGGAATTACGAGCAGTACTTC.

Here the CDR3 DNA reads TGCAGCGTTGGAAGGCAGGGGGACGAGCAGTACTTC. It codes for CSVGRQGDEQYF. The chain carries TRBV29-1 and TRBJ2-7, with TRBD1 matching over 7 bases. Germline CDR1 SQVTM, CDR2 ANQGSEA. Trimming cost V 4 bases and J 5 bases; bases outside gene matches: 5. CDR3 size: 12 residues.

J is TRBJ1-5 and V is TRBV2; D remains unclear. The germline V gene has CDR1 SNHLY and CDR2 FYNNEI. This CDR3 spans 12 amino acids. With 2 bases removed from V and 11 bases from J, the gap between germline ends came to 10 bases. CDR3 protein: CASSETRGTQHF. The CDR3 region has the DNA TGTGCCAGCAGTGAAACACGGGGAACCCAGCATTTT. The variable domain in full, with the rest retrieved from reference TRBV2 and TRBJ1-5, is EPEVTQTPSHQVTQMGQEVILRCVPISNHLYFYWYRQILGQKVEFLVSFYNNEISEKSEIFDDQFSVERPDGSNFTLKIRSTKLEDSAMYFCASSETRGTQHFGDGTRLSIL.

The chain combines TRBV7-2 with TRBJ2-2; a possible D gene is TRBD1 (7 bases). Per the germline V gene, CDR1 is SGHTA and CDR2 is FQGNSA. Trimming removed 2 bases from V and 6 bases from J, with 13 bases in between. The CDR3 is made up of 15 amino acids. CDR3 bases: TGTGCCAGCAGCTTACGTCAGGGGGGATCCGGGGAGCTGTTTTTT. Its protein product is CASSLRQGGSGELFF.

This chain joins TRBV5-1 and TRBJ1-1, with a tentative D call TRBD1 (6 bases). The germline V and J ends were trimmed by 0 bases and 1 base, with 13 bases remaining between them. Germline-derived CDR1 and CDR2 are SGHRS and YFSETQ. The CDR3 has 16 amino acids. CDR3 in amino acids: CASSLAGQGPNTEAFF. CDR3 DNA sequence: TGCGCCAGCAGCTTGGCCGGCCAGGGGCCGAACACTGAAGCTTTCTTT.

The V and J genes are TRBV4-2 and TRBJ2-1, with unresolved D. The CDR3 consists of 14 residues. V gave up 11 bases and J gave up 0 bases, with 14 bases separating them. Germline V gene sequence: CDR1 LGHNA, CDR2 YNFKEQ. This chain's CDR3 is CAVSLLVSYNEQFF. The CDR3 coding sequence is TGTGCCGTTTCCTTGTTGGTCTCCTACAATGAGCAGTTCTTC.